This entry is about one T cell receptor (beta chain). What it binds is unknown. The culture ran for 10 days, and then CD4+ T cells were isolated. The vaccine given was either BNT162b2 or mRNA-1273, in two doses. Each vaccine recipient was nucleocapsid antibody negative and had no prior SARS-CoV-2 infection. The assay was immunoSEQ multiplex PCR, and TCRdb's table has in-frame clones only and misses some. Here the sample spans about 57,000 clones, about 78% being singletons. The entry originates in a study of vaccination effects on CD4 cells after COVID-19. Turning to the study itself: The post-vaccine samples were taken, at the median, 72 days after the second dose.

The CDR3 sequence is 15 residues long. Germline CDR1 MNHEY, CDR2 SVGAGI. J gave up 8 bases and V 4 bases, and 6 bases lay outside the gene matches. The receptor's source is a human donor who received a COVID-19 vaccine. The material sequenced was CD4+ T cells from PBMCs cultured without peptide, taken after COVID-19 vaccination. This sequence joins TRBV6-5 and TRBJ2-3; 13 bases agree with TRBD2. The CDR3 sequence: CASSLTSGRLATQYF. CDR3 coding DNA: TGTGCCAGCAGTTTGACTAGCGGGAGGTTAGCTACGCAGTATTTT.